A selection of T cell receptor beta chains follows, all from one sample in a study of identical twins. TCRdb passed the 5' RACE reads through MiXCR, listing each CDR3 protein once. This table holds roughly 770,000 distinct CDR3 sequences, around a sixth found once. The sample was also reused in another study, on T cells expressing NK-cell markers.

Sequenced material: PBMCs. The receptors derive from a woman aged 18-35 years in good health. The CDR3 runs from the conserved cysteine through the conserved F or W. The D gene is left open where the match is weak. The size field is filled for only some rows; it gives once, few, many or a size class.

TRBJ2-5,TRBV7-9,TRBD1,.,CASRKTGGQRWETQYF,TGTGCCAGCAGAAAGACAGGGGGGCAACGTTGGGAGACCCAGTACTTC
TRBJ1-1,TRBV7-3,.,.,CASSMQTGTYNEAFF,TGTGCCAGCAGCATGCAGACCGGGACATACAATGAAGCTTTCTTT
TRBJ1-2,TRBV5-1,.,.,CASSSKDGNYGYTF,TGCGCCAGCAGCTCGAAGGACGGGAACTATGGCTACACCTTC
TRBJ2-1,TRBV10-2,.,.,CASRQETGFGVF,TGCGCCAGCAGACAAGAGACCGGGTTCGGGGTTTTC
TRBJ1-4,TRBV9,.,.,CASSAKTGPDEKLFF,TGTGCCAGCAGCGCAAAGACGGGTCCCGATGAAAAACTGTTTTTT
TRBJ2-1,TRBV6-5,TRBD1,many,CASSYPQGRFNEQFF,TGTGCCAGCAGTTACCCACAGGGGCGGTTTAATGAGCAGTTCTTC
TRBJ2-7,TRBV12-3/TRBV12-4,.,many,CASSLGTLSYEQYF,TGTGCCAGCAGTTTAGGGACTTTGTCCTACGAGCAGTACTTC
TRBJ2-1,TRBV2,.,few,CASSEVGETGGFF,TGTGCCAGCAGTGAAGTGGGGGAGACAGGTGGCTTCTTC
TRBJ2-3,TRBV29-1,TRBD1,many,CSAGTGSDTQYF,TGCAGCGCCGGGACAGGATCGGATACGCAGTATTTT
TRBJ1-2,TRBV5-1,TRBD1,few,CASSSRQGSYYGYTF,TGCGCCAGCAGCTCACGACAGGGGTCTTACTATGGCTACACCTTC
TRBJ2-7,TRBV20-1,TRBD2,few,CSASGLAGGLEQYF,TGCAGTGCTTCGGGACTAGCGGGGGGGCTAGAGCAGTACTTC
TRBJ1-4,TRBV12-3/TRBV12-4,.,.,CASTPYSGGEKLFF,TGTGCCAGCACCCCCTATTCTGGGGGTGAAAAACTGTTTTTT
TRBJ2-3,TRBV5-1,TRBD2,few,CASNSIGRGPDTQYF,TGCGCCAGCAACTCAATTGGGAGGGGACCAGATACGCAGTATTTT
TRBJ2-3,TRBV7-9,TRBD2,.,CASSPRLAGEDSDTQYF,TGTGCCAGCAGCCCCAGACTAGCGGGGGAGGATTCAGATACGCAGTATTTT
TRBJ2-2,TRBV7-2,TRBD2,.,CASTLLWPSGRTGELFF,TGTGCCAGCACCCTCCTCTGGCCTAGCGGGAGGACCGGGGAGCTGTTTTTT
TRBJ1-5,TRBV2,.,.,CASSETVDQPQHF,TGTGCCAGCAGTGAGACAGTAGATCAGCCCCAGCATTTT
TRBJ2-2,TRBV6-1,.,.,CASSETENTGELFF,TGTGCCAGCTCGGAGACAGAGAACACCGGGGAGCTGTTTTTT
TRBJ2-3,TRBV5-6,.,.,CASSRTLTGTDTQYF,TGTGCCAGCAGCCGCACACTCACCGGCACAGATACGCAGTATTTT